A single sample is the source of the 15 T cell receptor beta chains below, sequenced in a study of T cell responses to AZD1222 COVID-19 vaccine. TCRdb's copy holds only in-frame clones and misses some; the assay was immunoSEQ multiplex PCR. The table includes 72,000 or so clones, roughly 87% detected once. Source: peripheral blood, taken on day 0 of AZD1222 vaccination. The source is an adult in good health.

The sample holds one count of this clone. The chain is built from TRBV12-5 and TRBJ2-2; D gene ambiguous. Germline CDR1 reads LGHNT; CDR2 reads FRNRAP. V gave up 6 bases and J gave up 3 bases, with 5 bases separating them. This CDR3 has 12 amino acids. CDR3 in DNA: TGTGCTAGTGGCACCCACACCGGGGAGCTGTTTTTT. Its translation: CASGTHTGELFF.

The CDR3 nucleotides are TGCAGCGTTCTTGGGTGGGGAGTTGGCGAGCAGTACTTC. The encoded protein is CSVLGWGVGEQYF. The chain recombines TRBV29-1 with TRBJ2-7, with D possibly TRBD2 on 5 matching bases. Deletions cut 5 bases from V and 6 bases from J, with 17 bases between. This CDR3 comprises 13 residues. Germline values: CDR1 SQVTM, CDR2 ANQGSEA.

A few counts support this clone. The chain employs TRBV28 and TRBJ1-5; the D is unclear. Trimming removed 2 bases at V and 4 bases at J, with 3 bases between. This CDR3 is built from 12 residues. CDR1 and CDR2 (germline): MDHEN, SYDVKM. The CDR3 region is CASSLVNQPQHF. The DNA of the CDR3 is TGTGCCAGCAGTTTAGTAAATCAGCCCCAGCATTTT.

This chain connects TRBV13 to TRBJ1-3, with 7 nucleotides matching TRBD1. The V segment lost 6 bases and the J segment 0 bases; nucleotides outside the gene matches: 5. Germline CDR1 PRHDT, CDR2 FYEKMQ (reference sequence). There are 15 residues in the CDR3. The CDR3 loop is CASSSDRASGNTIYF. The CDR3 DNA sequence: TGTGCCAGCAGTTCAGACAGGGCCTCTGGAAACACCATATATTTT.

The CDR3 coding sequence is TGTGCCAGTAGTAAACAGGGGGACTACGAGCAGTACTTC. Amino acids: CASSKQGDYEQYF. V is TRBV19 and J is TRBJ2-7; TRBD1 matches at 8 bases. The V segment lost 4 bases and the J segment 3 bases; nucleotides outside the gene matches: 2. This CDR3 has 13 amino acids. Germline CDR1 and CDR2: LNHDA and SQIVND (reference sequence).

CDR3 DNA sequence: TGCGCCAGCAGCCGCTTACTAAACAATGAGCAGTTCTTC. Its protein product is CASSRLLNNEQFF. The genes are TRBV4-3 and TRBJ2-1; D is ambiguous. Looked up from germline, CDR1 is LGHNA and CDR2 is YSLEER. Trimming shortened V by 4 bases and J by 5 bases, and 9 bases separated the two germline ends. The CDR3 has 13 amino acids.

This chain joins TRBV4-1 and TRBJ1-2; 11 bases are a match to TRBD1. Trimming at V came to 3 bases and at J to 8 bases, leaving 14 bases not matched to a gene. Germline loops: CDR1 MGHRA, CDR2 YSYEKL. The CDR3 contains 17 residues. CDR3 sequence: CASSQLPGTGGNGGYTF. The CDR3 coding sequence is TGCGCCAGCAGCCAGCTTCCCGGGACAGGGGGGAACGGAGGCTACACCTTC.

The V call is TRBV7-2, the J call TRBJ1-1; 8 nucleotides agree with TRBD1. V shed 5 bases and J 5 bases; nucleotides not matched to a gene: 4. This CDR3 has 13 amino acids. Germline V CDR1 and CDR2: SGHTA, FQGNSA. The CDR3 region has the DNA TGTGCCAGCAGCCGCAGGGGGCGTACTGAAGCTTTCTTT. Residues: CASSRRGRTEAFF.

The CDR3 nucleotides read TGTGCCAGCAGTTCCGGGACTAGCGGCGGGAATACGCAGTATTTT. Protein: CASSSGTSGGNTQYF. This sequence joins TRBV27 and TRBJ2-3, with 11 bases that match TRBD2. J gave up 7 bases and V 4 bases, and 7 bases lay outside the gene matches. This CDR3 has 15 amino acids. The V gene's germline CDR1 is MNHEY and CDR2 SMNVEV (reference sequence).

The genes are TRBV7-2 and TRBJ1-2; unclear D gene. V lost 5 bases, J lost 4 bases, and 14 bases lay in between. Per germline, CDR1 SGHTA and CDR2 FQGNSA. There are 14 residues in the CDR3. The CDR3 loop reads CASSPAGGSYGYTF. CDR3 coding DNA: TGTGCCAGCAGCCCCGCGGGCGGTAGCTATGGCTACACCTTC.

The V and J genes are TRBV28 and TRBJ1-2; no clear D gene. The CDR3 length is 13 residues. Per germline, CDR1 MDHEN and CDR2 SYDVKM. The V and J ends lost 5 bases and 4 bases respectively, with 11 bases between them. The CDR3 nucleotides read TGTGCCAGCAGTCGATCCGGGATCTATGGCTACACCTTC. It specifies CASSRSGIYGYTF.

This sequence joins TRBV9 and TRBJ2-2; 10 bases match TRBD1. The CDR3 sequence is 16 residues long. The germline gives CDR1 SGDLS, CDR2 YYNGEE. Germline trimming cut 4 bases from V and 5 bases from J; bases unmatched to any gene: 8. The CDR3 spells CASSPRTGGGTGELFF. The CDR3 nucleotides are TGTGCCAGCAGCCCACGGACAGGGGGTGGGACCGGGGAGCTGTTTTTT.

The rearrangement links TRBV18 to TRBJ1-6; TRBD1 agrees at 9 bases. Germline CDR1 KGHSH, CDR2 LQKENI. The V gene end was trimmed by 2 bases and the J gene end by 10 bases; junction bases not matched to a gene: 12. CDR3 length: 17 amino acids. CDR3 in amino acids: CASSPSTGQGGYSPLHF. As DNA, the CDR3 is TGTGCCAGCTCACCATCAACGGGACAGGGCGGTTACTCACCCCTCCACTTT.

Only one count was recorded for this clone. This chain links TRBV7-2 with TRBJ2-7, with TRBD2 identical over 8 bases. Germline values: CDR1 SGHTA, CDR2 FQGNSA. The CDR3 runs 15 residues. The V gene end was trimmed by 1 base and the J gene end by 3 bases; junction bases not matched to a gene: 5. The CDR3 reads CASSLVLAANYEQYF. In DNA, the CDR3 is TGTGCCAGCAGCTTAGTACTAGCGGCGAACTACGAGCAGTACTTC. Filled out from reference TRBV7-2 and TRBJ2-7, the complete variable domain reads GAGVSQSPSNKVTEKGKDVELRCDPISGHTALYWYRQSLGQGLEFLIYFQGNSAPDKSGLPSDRFSAERTGGSVSTLTIQRTQQEDSAVYLCASSLVLAANYEQYFGPGTRLTVT.

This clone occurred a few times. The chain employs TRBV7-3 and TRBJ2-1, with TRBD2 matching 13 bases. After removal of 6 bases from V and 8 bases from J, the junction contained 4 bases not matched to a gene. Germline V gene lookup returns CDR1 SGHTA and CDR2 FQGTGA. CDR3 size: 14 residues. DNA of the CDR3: TGTGCCAGCAGGCGGACTAGCGGGAGCCATGAGCAGTTCTTC. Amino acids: CASRRTSGSHEQFF.